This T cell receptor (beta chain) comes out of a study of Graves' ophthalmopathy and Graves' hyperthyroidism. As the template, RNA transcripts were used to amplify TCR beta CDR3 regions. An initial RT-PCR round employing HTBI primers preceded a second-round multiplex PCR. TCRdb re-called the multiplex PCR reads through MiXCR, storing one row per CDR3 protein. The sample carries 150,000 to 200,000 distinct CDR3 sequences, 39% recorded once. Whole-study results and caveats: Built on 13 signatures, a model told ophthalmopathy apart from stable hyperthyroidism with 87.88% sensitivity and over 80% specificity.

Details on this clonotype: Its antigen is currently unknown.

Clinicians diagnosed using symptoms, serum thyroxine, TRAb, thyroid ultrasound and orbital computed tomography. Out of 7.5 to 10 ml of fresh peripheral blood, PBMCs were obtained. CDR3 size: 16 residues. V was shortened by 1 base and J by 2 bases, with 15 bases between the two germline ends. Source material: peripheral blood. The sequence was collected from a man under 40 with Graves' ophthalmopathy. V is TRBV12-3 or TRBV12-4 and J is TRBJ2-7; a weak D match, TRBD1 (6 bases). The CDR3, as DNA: TGTGCCAGCAGTTTAGAGTCTGGGGCAGGGGCCTACGAGCAGTACTTC. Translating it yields CASSLESGAGAYEQYF.